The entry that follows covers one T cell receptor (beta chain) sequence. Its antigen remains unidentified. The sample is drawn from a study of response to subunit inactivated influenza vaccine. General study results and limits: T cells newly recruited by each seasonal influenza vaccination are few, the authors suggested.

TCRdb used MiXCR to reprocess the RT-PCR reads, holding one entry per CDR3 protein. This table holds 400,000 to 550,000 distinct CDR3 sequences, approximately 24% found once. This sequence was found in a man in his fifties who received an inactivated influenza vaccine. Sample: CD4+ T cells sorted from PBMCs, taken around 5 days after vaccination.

The CDR3 nucleotides read TGCGCCAGCAAGCCGTCAGGCCGTACCTACGAGCAGTACTTC. This gives the protein CASKPSGRTYEQYF. The chain employs TRBV5-1 and TRBJ2-7; D unclear. The CDR3 runs 14 residues. Trimming took off 6 bases at V and 2 bases at J, with 15 bases between the two ends. The germline CDR1 and CDR2 sequences are SGHRS and YFSETQ.